This TCR beta chain was recorded in a study of human T cells and chemical hapten exposure. The sample's time point: patch test 1, 2 weeks after DPC sensitization. As to treatment: therapeutic diphenylcyclopropenone sensitization with weekly scalp DPC. At least ten counts were recorded for this clonotype. Germline lookup yields CDR1 SGHTA and CDR2 FQGNSA. This CDR3 comprises 13 residues. V lost 1 base and J 4 bases, leaving 8 bases between the germline ends. TCRdb re-called the RACE reads with MiXCR, one entry per CDR3 protein. The data hold 370,000 or so distinct CDR3 sequences, with around 5% observed a single time.

The TCR comes from a woman in her forties or fifties with alopecia areata. Some clones in this sample may be carry-over from other donors' samples. This chain connects TRBV7-2 to TRBJ2-7; D uncertain. The sample in question was whole blood, obtained in connection with sensitization to the hapten diphenylcyclopropenone (DPC). The CDR3 spells CASSLGPVYEQYF. The CDR3 DNA sequence: TGTGCCAGCAGCTTAGGCCCCGTTTACGAGCAGTACTTC.